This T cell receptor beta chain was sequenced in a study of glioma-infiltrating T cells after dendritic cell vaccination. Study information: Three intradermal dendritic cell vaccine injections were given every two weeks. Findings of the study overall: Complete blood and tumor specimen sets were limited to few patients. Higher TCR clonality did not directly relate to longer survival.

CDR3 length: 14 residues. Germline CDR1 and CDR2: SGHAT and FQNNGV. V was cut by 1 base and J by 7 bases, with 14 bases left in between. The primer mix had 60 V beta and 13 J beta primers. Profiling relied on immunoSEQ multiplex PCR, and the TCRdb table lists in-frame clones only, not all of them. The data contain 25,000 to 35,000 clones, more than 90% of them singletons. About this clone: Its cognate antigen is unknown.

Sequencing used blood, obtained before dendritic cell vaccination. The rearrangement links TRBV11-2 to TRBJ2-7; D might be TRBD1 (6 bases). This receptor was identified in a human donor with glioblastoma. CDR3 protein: CASSLGHRAREQYF. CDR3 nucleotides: TGTGCCAGCAGCTTAGGGCACAGGGCGAGGGAGCAGTACTTC.